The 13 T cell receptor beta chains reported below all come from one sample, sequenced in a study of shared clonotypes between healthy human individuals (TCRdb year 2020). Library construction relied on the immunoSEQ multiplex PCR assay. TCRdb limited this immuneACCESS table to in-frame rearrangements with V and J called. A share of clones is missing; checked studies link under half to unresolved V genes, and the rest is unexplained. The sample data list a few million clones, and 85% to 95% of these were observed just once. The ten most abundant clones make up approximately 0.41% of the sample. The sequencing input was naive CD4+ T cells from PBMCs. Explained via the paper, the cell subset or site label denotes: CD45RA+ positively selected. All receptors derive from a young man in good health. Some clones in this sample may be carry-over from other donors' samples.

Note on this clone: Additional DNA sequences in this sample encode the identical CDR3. For the CDR3, the DNA is TGTGCCAGCAGCCTCAACACCGGGGAGCTGTTTTTT. This codes for CASSLNTGELFF. The V gene is TRBV6-5, the J gene TRBJ2-2; D gene unclear. The germline gives CDR1 MNHEY, CDR2 SVGAGI. V was shortened by 6 bases and J by 2 bases, with 4 bases between the two germline ends. This CDR3 comprises 12 residues.

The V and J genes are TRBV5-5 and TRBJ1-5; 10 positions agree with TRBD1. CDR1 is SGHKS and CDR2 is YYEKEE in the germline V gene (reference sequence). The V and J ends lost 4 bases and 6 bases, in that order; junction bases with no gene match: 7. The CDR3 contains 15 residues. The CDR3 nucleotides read TGTGCCAGCAGCCGGACAGGGGGGAGCGGTCAGCCCCAGCATTTT. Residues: CASSRTGGSGQPQHF. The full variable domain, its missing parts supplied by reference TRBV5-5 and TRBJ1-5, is DAGVTQSPTHLIKTRGQQVTLRCSPISGHKSVSWYQQVLGQGPQFIFQYYEKEERGRGNFPDRFSARQFPNYSSELNVNALLLGDSALYLCASSRTGGSGQPQHFGDGTRLSIL.

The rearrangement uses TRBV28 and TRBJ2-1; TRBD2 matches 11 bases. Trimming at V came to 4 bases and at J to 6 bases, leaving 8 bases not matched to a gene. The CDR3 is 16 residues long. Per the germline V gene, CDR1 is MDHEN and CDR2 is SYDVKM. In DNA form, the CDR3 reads TGTGCCAGCAGTTCCCCCAAACTAGCGGGAGTCAATGAGCAGTTCTTC. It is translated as CASSSPKLAGVNEQFF.

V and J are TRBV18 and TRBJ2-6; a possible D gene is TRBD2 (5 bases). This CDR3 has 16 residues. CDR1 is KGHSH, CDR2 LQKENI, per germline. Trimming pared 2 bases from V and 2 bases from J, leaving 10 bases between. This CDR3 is CASSPKVATGANVLTF. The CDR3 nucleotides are TGTGCCAGCTCACCAAAGGTAGCGACTGGGGCCAACGTCCTGACTTTC.

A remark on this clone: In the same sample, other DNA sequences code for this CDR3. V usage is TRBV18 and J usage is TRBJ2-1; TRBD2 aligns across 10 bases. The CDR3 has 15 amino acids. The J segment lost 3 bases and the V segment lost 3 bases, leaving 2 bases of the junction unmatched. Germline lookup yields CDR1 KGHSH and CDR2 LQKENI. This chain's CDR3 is CASSPGLADYNEQFF. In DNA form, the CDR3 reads TGTGCCAGCTCACCCGGACTAGCGGACTACAATGAGCAGTTCTTC.

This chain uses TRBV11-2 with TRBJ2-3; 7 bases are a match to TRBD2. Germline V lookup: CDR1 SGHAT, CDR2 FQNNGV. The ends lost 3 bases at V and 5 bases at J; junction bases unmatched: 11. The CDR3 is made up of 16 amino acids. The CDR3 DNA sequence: TGTGCCAGCAGCTTGGGACCGGGACTAAGAGAAGATACGCAGTATTTT. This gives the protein CASSLGPGLREDTQYF.

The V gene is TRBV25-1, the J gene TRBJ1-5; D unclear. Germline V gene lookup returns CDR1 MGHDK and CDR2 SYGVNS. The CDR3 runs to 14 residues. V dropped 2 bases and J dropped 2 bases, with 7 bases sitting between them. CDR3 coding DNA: TGTGCCAGCAGTGAAGCCTCAGGCAATCAGCCCCAGCATTTT. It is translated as CASSEASGNQPQHF.

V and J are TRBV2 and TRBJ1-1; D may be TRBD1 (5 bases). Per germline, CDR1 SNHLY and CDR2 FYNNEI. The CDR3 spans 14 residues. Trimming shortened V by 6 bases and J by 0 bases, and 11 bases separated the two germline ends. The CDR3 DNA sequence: TGTGCCAGCAGCCGACAGACTATGAACACTGAAGCTTTCTTT. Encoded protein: CASSRQTMNTEAFF.

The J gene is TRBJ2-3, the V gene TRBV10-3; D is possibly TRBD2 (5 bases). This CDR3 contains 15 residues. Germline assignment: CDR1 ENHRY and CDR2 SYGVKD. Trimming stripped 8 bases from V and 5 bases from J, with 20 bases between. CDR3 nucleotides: TGTGCCATCTGGAGCGGTAGGGCAGTTGGAGATACGCAGTATTTT. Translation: CAIWSGRAVGDTQYF.

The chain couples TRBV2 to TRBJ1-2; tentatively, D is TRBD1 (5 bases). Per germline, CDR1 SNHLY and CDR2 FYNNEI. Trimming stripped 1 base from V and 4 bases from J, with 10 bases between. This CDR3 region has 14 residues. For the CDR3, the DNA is TGTGCCAGCAGTGAAGGGCAGGGAAGCTATGGCTACACCTTC. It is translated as CASSEGQGSYGYTF.

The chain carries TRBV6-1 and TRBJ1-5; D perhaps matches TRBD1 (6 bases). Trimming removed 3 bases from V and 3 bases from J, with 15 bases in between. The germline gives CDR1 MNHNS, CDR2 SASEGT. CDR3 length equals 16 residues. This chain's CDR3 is CASSEGTLPINQPQHF. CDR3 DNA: TGTGCCAGCAGTGAGGGGACACTCCCCATCAATCAGCCCCAGCATTTT.

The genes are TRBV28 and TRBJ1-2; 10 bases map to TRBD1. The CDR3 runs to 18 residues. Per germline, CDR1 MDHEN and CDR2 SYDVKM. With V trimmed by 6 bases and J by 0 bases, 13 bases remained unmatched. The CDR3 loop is CASRSWGSGTGANYGYTF. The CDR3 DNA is TGTGCCAGCAGATCTTGGGGGTCGGGGACAGGGGCTAACTATGGCTACACCTTC.

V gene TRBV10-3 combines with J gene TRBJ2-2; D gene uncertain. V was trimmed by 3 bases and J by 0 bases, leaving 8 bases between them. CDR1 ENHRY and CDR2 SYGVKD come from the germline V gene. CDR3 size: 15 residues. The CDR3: CAISDVGANTGELFF. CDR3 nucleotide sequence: TGTGCCATCAGTGACGTTGGGGCGAACACCGGGGAGCTGTTTTTT.